This TCR beta chain comes out of a study of T cells expressing NK-cell markers. Study-wide points: In roughly six donors, dominant NKG2C+ clonotypes were about 1.0-7.0% of CD8+ T cells. The CD3+CD56-NKG2C+ fraction of a handful of donors was also led by these clonotypes.

On this clonotype itself: No antigen is known for it.

This CDR3 is built from 15 residues. Germline loops: CDR1 DFQATT, CDR2 SNEGSKA (reference sequence). TCRdb reprocessed the 5' RACE reads; each CDR3 protein has one entry and no DNA is given. Recorded here are approximately 550,000 distinct CDR3 sequences; the top ten clones represent around 3.3%. The chain couples TRBV20-1 to TRBJ2-2; the TRBD1 assignment by TCRdb is unverifiable without DNA. The sequenced sample consisted of blood T cells: a sorted CD56 or NKG2C T cell subset, CD4+ or CD8+ T cells, or bulk PBMC T cells (not recorded which). This receptor was identified in a man between 18 and 35 years old in good health. CDR3 amino acids: CSARRGSSSTGELFF.